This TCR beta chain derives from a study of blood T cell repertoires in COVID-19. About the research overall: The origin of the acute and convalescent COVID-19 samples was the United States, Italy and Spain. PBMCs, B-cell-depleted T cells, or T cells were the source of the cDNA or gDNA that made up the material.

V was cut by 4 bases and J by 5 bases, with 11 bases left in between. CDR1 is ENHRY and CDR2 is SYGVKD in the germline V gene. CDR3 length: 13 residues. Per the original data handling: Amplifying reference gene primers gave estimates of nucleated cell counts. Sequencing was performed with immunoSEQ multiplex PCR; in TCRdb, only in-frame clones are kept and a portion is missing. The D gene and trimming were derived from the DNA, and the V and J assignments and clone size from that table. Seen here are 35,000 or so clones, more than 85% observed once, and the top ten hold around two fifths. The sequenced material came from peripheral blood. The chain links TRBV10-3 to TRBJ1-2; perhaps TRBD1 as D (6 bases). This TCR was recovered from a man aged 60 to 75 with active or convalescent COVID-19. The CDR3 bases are TGTGCCATCAGTGGGACAGAGCCTTATGGCTACACCTTC. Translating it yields CAISGTEPYGYTF.